This entry describes one T cell receptor beta chain. Its antigen is unknown. The CDR3 totals 14 residues. The J segment lost 7 bases and the V segment lost 6 bases, leaving 12 bases of the junction unmatched. Germline CDR1 is LGHDT and CDR2 is YNNKEL (reference sequence). The data belong to a study of T cells in Graves' hyperthyroidism and ophthalmopathy. As for the study in general: Peripheral blood collection took place at initial diagnosis, before any treatment. Points from the study as a whole: Ophthalmopathy and stable hyperthyroidism were separated by a 13 V-J model.

Amplified TCR beta CDR3 regions derived from RNA transcripts. Using the HTBI primer set, a first-round RT-PCR was run on the TCR CDR3. TCRdb recomputed calls from the multiplex PCR reads with MiXCR, one row per CDR3 protein. The sample consists of fewer than 500,000 distinct CDR3 sequences, roughly 14% of them appearing once. Sequencing was done on a sample of blood. The clonotype was recovered from a man younger than 30 with Graves' ophthalmopathy. The chain joins TRBV3-1 to TRBJ2-7, with 7 bases lining up with TRBD2. This chain's CDR3 is CASSKRDSLGEQYF. The CDR3 nucleotides are TGTGCCAGCAGTAAGCGGGACTCTCTAGGGGAGCAGTACTTC.